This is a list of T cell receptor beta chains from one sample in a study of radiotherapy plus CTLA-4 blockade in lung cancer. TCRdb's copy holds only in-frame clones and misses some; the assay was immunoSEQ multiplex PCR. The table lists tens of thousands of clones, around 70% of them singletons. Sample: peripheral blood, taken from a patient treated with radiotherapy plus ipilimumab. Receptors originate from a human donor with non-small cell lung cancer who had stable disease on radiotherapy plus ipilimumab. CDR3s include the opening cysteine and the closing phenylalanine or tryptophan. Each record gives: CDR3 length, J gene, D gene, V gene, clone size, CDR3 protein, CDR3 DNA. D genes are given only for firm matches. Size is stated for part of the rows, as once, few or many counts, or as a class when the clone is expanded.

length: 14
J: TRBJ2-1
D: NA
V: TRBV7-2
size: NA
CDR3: CASSLAGVYNEQFF
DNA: TGTGCCAGCAGCTTAGCGGGAGTTTACAATGAGCAGTTCTTC

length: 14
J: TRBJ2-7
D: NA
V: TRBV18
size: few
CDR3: CASSQGSQSDEQYF
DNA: TGTGCCAGCTCACAGGGATCACAGAGTGACGAGCAGTACTTC

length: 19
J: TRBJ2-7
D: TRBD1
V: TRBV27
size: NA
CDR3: CASSFRAGGSVANRYEQYF
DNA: TGTGCCAGCAGTTTTAGGGCAGGGGGATCGGTAGCTAACCGCTACGAGCAGTACTTC

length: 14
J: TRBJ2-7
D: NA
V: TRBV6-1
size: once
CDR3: CASSIRDFYYEQYF
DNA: TGTGCCAGCAGTATTCGGGACTTCTACTACGAGCAGTACTTC

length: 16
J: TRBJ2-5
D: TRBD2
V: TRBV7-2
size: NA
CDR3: CASSLSGLAVQETQYF
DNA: TGTGCCAGCAGCTTATCAGGACTAGCGGTGCAAGAGACCCAGTACTTC

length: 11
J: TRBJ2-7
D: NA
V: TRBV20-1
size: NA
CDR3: CSARGVYEQYF
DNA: TGCAGTGCTAGAGGGGTCTACGAGCAGTACTTC

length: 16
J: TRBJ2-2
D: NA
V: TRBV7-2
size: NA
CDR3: CASSQHRTANTGELFF
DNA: TGTGCCAGCAGCCAACATAGGACGGCGAACACCGGGGAGCTGTTTTTT

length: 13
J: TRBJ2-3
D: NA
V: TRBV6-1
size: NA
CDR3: CASGGPATDTQYF
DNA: TGTGCCAGCGGGGGCCCGGCCACAGATACGCAGTATTTT

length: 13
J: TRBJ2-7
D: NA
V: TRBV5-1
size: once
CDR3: CASSWYRVDEQYF
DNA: TGCGCCAGCAGCTGGTACAGGGTGGACGAGCAGTACTTC

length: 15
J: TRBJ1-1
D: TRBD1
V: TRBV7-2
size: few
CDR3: CASSAGGGWSTEAFF
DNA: TGTGCCAGCAGCGCCGGAGGGGGCTGGAGCACTGAAGCTTTCTTT

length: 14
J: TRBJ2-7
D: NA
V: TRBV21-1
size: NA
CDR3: CASALLPRGIEQYF
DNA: TGTGCCAGCGCCCTACTTCCCCGAGGAATCGAGCAGTACTTC

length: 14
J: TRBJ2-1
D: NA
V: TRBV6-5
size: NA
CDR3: CASSYSLWNHEQFF
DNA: TGTGCCAGCAGTTACTCGTTGTGGAACCATGAGCAGTTCTTC

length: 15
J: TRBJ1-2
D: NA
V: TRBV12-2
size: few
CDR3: CASRSMSLRTYGYTF
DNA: TGTGCAAGTCGCTCGATGTCTTTAAGGACCTATGGCTACACCTTC

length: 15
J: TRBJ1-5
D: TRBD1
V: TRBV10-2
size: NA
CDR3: CASSAQDRGNQPQHF
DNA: TGCGCCAGCAGTGCCCAGGACAGGGGCAATCAGCCCCAGCATTTT

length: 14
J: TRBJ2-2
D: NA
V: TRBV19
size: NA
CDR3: CASIQVANTGELFF
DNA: TGTGCCAGTATACAGGTGGCGAACACCGGGGAGCTGTTTTTT

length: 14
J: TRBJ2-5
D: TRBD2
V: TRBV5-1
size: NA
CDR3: CASSAGLARETQYF
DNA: TGCGCCAGCAGCGCGGGACTAGCGAGGGAGACCCAGTACTTC

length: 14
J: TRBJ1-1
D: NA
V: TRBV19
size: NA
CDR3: CASSTGRGGTEAFF
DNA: TGTGCCAGTAGCACCGGACGCGGGGGGACTGAAGCTTTCTTT

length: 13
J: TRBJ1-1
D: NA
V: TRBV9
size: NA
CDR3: CASSQGINTEAFF
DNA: TGTGCCAGCTCCCAGGGTATCAACACTGAAGCTTTCTTT

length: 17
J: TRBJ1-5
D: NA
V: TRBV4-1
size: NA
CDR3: CASSQVDMGFRNQPQHF
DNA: TGCGCCAGCAGCCAAGTCGATATGGGATTTCGCAATCAGCCCCAGCATTTT

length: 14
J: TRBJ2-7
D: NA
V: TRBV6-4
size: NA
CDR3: CASKMRMDGGEQYF
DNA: TGTGCCAGCAAAATGCGGATGGACGGGGGCGAGCAGTACTTC

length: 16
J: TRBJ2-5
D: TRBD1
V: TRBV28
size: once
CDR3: CASSSPDRGGQETQYF
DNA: TGTGCCAGCAGTTCCCCGGACAGGGGAGGGCAAGAGACCCAGTACTTC

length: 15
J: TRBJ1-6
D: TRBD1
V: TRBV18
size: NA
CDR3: CASSGQGDENSPLHF
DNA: TGTGCCAGCTCGGGACAGGGGGATGAGAATTCACCCCTCCACTTT

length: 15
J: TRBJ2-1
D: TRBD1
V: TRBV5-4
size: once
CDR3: CASSSTGDVYNEQFF
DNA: TGTGCCAGCAGTTCTACAGGGGACGTCTACAATGAGCAGTTCTTC

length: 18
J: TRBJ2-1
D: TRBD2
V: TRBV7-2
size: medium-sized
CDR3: CASSLEGTSGRFYNEQFF
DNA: TGTGCCAGCAGCTTAGAAGGGACTAGCGGGAGGTTCTACAATGAGCAGTTCTTC

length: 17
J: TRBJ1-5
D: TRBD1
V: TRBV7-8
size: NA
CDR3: CASSLETGYSSNQPQHF
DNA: TGTGCCAGCAGCTTAGAGACAGGGTATTCCTCCAATCAGCCCCAGCATTTT

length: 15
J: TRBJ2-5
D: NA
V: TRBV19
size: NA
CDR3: CASSRGWETQETQYF
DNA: TGTGCCAGTAGTCGGGGTTGGGAGACACAAGAGACCCAGTACTTC

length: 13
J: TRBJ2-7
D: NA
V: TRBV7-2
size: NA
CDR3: CASSPDQGREQYF
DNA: TGTGCCAGCAGTCCGGACCAGGGCAGGGAGCAGTACTTC

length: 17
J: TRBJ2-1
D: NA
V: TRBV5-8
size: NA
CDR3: CASSFPGATGFSDEQFF
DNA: TGTGCCAGCAGCTTTCCAGGGGCAACAGGGTTCAGCGATGAGCAGTTCTTC

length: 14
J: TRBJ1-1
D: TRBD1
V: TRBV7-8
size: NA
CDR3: CASRHRGKNTEAFF
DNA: TGTGCCAGTAGGCACAGGGGCAAGAACACTGAAGCTTTCTTT

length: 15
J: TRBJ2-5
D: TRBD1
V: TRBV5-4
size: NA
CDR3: CASSTTGQGAWEQYF
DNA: TGTGCCAGCAGCACCACGGGACAGGGGGCGTGGGAGCAGTACTTC

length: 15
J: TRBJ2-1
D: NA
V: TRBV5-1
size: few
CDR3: CASSLAKGRGDEQFF
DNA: TGCGCCAGCAGCTTGGCCAAGGGGAGAGGGGATGAGCAGTTCTTC

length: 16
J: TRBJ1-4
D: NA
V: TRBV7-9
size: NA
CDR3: CASSASGRGTNEKLFF
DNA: TGTGCCAGCAGCGCCTCAGGACGAGGGACTAATGAAAAACTGTTTTTT

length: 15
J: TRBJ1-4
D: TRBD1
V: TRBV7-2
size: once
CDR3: CASSVYTGGDEKLFF
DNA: TGTGCCAGCAGCGTGTATACAGGGGGGGATGAAAAACTGTTTTTT

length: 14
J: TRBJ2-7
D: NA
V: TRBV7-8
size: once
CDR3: CASSLVSGTYEQYF
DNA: TGTGCCAGCAGCTTAGTTTCAGGAACCTACGAGCAGTACTTC

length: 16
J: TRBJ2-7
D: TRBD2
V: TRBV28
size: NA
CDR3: CASSYRTSGRSYEQYF
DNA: TGTGCCAGCAGTTACAGGACTAGCGGCCGCTCCTACGAGCAGTACTTC

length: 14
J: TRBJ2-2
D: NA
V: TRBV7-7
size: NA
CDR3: CASSPRGYTGELFF
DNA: TGTGCTAGCAGCCCCCGGGGTTACACCGGGGAGCTGTTTTTT

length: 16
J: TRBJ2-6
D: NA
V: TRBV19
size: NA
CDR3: CASTPGGRLGANVLTF
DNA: TGTGCCAGTACCCCCGGGGGCAGGTTAGGGGCCAACGTCCTGACTTTC

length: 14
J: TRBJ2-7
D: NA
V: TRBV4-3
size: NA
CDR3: CASSQGNTAYEQYF
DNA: TGCGCCAGCAGCCAAGGAAACACTGCCTACGAGCAGTACTTC

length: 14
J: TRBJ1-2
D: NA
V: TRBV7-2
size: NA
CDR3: CASSLAGDNYGYTF
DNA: TGTGCCAGCAGCTTAGCAGGGGATAACTATGGCTACACCTTC

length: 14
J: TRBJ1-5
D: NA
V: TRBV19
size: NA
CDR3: CASSTGQINQPQHF
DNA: TGTGCCAGTAGCACCGGACAGATAAATCAGCCCCAGCATTTT

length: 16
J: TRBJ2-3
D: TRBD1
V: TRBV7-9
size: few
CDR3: CASSPQTGGVTDTQYF
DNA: TGTGCCAGCAGCCCACAGACAGGGGGTGTCACAGATACGCAGTATTTT

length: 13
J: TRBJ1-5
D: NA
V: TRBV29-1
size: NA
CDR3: CSVGDRSNQPQHF
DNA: TGCAGCGTTGGAGACAGGTCGAATCAGCCCCAGCATTTT

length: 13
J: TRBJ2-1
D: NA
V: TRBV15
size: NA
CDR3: CATSRDLTPEQFF
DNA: TGTGCCACCAGCAGAGATTTGACGCCTGAGCAGTTCTTC

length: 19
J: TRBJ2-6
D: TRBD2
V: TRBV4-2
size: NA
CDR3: CASSQDLTSGRSGANVLTF
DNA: TGTGCCAGCAGCCAAGATTTGACTAGCGGACGCTCTGGGGCCAACGTCCTGACTTTC

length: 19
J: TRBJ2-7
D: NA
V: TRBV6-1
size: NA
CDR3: CASSDLMGGSVENEDEQYF
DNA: TGTGCCAGCAGTGATCTTATGGGGGGCTCGGTGGAAAATGAGGACGAGCAGTACTTC

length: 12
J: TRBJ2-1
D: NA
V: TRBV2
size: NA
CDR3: CASSGDSGEQFF
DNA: TGTGCCAGCAGCGGTGATAGCGGTGAGCAGTTCTTC

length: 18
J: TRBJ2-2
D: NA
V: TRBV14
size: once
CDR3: CASSQRTLTQQRTGELFF
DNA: TGTGCCAGCAGCCAGCGGACGCTCACCCAACAGAGGACCGGGGAGCTGTTTTTT

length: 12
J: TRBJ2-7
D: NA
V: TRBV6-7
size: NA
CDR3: CASSYGRISPYF
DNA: TGTGCCAGCAGTTACGGCCGAATATCCCCCTATTTC

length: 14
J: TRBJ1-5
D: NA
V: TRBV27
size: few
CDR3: CATLLGAVNQPQHF
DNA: TGTGCCACCCTTTTGGGGGCGGTCAATCAGCCCCAGCATTTT

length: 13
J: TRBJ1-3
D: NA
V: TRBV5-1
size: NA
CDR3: CASSRGGGNTIYF
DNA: TGCGCCAGCAGCCGAGGGGGTGGAAACACCATATATTTT

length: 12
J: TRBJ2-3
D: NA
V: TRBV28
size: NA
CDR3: CASGTLTDTQYF
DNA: TGTGCCAGCGGGACCCTCACAGATACGCAGTATTTT

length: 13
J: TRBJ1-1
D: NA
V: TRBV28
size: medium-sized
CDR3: CASKHSGNTEAFF
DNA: TGTGCCAGCAAGCACAGTGGGAACACTGAAGCTTTCTTT

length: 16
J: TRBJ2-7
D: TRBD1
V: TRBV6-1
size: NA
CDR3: CASSEAGGTETYEQYF
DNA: TGTGCCAGCAGTGAAGCGGGTGGGACAGAGACCTACGAGCAGTACTTC